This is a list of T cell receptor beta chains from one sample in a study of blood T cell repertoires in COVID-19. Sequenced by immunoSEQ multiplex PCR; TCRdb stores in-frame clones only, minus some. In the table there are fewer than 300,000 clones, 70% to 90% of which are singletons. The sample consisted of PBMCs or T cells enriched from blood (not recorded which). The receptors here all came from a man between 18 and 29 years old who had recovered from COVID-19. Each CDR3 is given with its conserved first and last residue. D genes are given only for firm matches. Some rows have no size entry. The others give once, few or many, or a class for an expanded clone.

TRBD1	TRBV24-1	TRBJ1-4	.	TGTGCCACCAGCTCGGGACAGGGCGGTGAAAAACTGTTTTTT	CATSSGQGGEKLFF
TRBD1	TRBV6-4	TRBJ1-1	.	TGTGCCAGCACCACACCTCAGGGGGACACTGAAGCTTTCTTT	CASTTPQGDTEAFF
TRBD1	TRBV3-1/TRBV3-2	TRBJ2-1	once	TGTGCCAGCAGCCTACAGGGGGCAGGGGAGCAGTTCTTC	CASSLQGAGEQFF
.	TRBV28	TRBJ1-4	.	TGTGCCAGCACAGACTACAGGGTTCGTGAAAAACTGTTTTTT	CASTDYRVREKLFF
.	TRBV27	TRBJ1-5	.	TGTGCCAGCAGTTTATCCCCCAGGAATCAGCCCCAGCATTTT	CASSLSPRNQPQHF
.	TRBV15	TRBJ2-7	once	TGTGCCACCAGCAGAGATCTGCGCGAGCAGTACTTC	CATSRDLREQYF
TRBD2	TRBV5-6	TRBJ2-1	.	TGTGCCACCGCGGTCCGAGCGGGAGTTGAGCAGTTCTTC	CATAVRAGVEQFF
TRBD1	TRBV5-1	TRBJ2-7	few	TGCGCCAGCAGCCTGGGGACAGGCTCCATTCTGGTCGAGCAGTACTTC	CASSLGTGSILVEQYF
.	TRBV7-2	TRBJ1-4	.	TGTGCCAGCAGCTTACAGGGGACTAATGAAAAACTGTTTTTT	CASSLQGTNEKLFF
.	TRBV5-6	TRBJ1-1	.	TGTGCCAGCAGCTTTTGGCAGGGCGAAGCTTTCTTT	CASSFWQGEAFF
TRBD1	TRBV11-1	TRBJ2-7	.	TGTGCCAGCACCTCGACAGGGGAGCAGTACTTC	CASTSTGEQYF
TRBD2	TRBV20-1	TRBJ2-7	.	TGCAGTGCTAGTCCTAGCGGCTACGAGCAGTACTTC	CSASPSGYEQYF
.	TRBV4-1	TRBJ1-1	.	TGCGCCAGCAGCCAAGTACCGGGAGTCTTTAACACTGAAGCTTTCTTT	CASSQVPGVFNTEAFF
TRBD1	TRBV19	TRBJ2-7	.	TGTGCCAGTAGGGACAGGGAAAGGAACTACGAGCAGTACTTC	CASRDRERNYEQYF
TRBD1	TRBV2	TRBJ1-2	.	TGTGCCAGCAGTGAGGGACAGGCCTATGGCTACACCTTC	CASSEGQAYGYTF
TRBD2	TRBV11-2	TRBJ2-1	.	TGTGCCAGCAGCTCCCCGGGCGGGAGCGACAATGAGCAGTTCTTC	CASSSPGGSDNEQFF
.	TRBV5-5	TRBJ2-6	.	TGTGCCAGCAGCTTGGACGGATCTACAGGCTCTGGGGCCAACGTCCTGACTTTC	CASSLDGSTGSGANVLTF
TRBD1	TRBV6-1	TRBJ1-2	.	TGTGCCAGCAGTGAACCAGGGGGACCTAACTATGGCTACACCTTC	CASSEPGGPNYGYTF
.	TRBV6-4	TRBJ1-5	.	TGTGCCAGCAGCTCCATGGGGGGGCTCGGTCAGCCCCAGCATTTT	CASSSMGGLGQPQHF
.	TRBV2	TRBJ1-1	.	TGTGCCAGCAGTGAAAGGCGGTGGGGGCACGAGAACACTGAAGCTTTCTTT	CASSERRWGHENTEAFF
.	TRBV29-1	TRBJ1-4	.	TGCAGCGTTACCGGGACTCGTGAAAAACTGTTTTTT	CSVTGTREKLFF
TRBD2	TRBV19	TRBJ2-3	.	TGTGCCAGTAGTATTCGCGAGGGTAGCGGGGGCCCCACAGATACGCAGTATTTT	CASSIREGSGGPTDTQYF
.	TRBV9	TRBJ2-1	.	TGTGCCAGCAGCGTCGGGGGGCAGGGAGGCAATGAGCAGTTCTTC	CASSVGGQGGNEQFF
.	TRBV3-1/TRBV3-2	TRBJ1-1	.	TGTGCCAGCAGTTGGACGGTACAGGGGAACACTGAAGCTTTCTTT	CASSWTVQGNTEAFF
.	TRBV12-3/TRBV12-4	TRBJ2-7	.	TGTGCCAGCAAGGGGCCCTACGAGCAGTACTTC	CASKGPYEQYF
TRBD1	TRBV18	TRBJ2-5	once	TGTGCCAGCTCACCCGGGACAGGGGCAGAGACCCAGTACTTC	CASSPGTGAETQYF
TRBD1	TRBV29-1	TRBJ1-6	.	TGCAGCGTTGCAACCGGACAGGAAAATTCACCCCTCCACTTT	CSVATGQENSPLHF
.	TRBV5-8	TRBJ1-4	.	TGTGCCAGCAGCTTGGCCGGAGGGGTGTCTGAAAAACTGTTTTTT	CASSLAGGVSEKLFF
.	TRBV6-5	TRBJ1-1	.	TGTGCCAGCAGACTCGGGGGGGGTACCACTGAAGCTTTCTTT	CASRLGGGTTEAFF
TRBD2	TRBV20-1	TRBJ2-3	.	TGCAGTGCTAGTGCGGGACTAGCGGGATCGGTGAATACGCAGTATTTT	CSASAGLAGSVNTQYF
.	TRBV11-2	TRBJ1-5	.	TGTGCCAGCAGCCCAAACCATGAGGGAAATCAGCCCCAGCATTTT	CASSPNHEGNQPQHF
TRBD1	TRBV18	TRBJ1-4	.	TGTGCCAGCTCACGAGGGGGCAATGAAAAACTGTTTTTT	CASSRGGNEKLFF
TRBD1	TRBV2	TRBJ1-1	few	TGTGCCGGGAGAAGTACAGGGGGTGAAGCTTTCTTT	CAGRSTGGEAFF
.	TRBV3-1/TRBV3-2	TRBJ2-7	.	TGTGCCAGCAGCCAAGCGTACGAGCAGTACTTC	CASSQAYEQYF
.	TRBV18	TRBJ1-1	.	TGTGCCAGCTCACCACCGGCGGGAATGAACACTGAAGCTTTCTTT	CASSPPAGMNTEAFF
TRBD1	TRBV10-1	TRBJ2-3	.	TGCGCCAGCAGTGAACCGACAGGGGAAGTTGGTACGCAGTATTTT	CASSEPTGEVGTQYF
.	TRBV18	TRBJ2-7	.	TGTGCCAGCTCACCACCAGGGGACGAGCAGTACTTC	CASSPPGDEQYF
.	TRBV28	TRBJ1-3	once	TGTGCCAGCAGTTCGGCAGGGGCAGGGGCTGGAAACACCATATATTTT	CASSSAGAGAGNTIYF
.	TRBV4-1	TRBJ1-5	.	TGCGCCAGCAGCCAAGCCGGGAACAATCAGCCCCAGCATTTT	CASSQAGNNQPQHF
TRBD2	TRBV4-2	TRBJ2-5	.	TGTGCCAGCAGCCAACTCGCGGGAGGTGGCCAAGAGACCCAGTACTTC	CASSQLAGGGQETQYF
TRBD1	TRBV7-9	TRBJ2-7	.	TGTGCCAGCAGCCCCGGGACAGGGTCCTACGAGCAGTACTTC	CASSPGTGSYEQYF
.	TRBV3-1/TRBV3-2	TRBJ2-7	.	TGTGCCAGCCGTTCGGGAGACTACGAGCAGTACTTC	CASRSGDYEQYF
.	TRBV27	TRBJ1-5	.	TGTGCCAGCAAAGTGGACTATAGCAATCAGCCCCAGCATTTT	CASKVDYSNQPQHF
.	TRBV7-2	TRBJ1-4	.	TGTGCCAGCAGCGTCGACAGCGCAACTAATGAAAAACTGTTTTTT	CASSVDSATNEKLFF
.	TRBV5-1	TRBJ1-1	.	TGCGCCAGCAGGCCTCAACAGGGTTTAGTTGAAGCTTTCTTT	CASRPQQGLVEAFF
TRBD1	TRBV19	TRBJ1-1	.	TGTGCCAGTAGTCTCCAGGGGGCGTACACTGAAGCTTTCTTT	CASSLQGAYTEAFF
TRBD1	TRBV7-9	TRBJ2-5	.	TGTGCCAGCAGCTTAGGTCGGACAGGCCAAGAGACCCAGTACTTC	CASSLGRTGQETQYF
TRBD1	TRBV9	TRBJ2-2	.	TGTGCCAGCAGCCCTGTTGGGACAGGGGGCAACGGGGAGCTGTTTTTT	CASSPVGTGGNGELFF
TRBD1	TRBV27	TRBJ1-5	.	TGTGCCACCGGTTATGGACAGGGTAATCAGCCCCAGCATTTT	CATGYGQGNQPQHF
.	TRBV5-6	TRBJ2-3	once	TGTGCCAGCAGCCATATTCCACAGATCACAGATACGCAGTATTTT	CASSHIPQITDTQYF
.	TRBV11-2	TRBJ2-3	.	TGTGCCAGCAGCTTAGTACTAGAGGATACGCAGTATTTT	CASSLVLEDTQYF
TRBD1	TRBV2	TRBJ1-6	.	TGTGCCAGCAGTCCGGCAGGGGGTTCACCCCTCCACTTT	CASSPAGGSPLHF
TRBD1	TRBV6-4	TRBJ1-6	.	TGTGCCAGCAGCGAGGACAGGGAGGGTTCACCCCTCCACTTT	CASSEDREGSPLHF
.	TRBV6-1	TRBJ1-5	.	TGTGCCAGCAGTGAATCGGGGGGGAATCAGCCCCAGCATTTT	CASSESGGNQPQHF
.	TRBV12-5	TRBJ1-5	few	TGTGCTAGTGGTTTGATCTGGCAGAACAATCAGCCCCAGCATTTT	CASGLIWQNNQPQHF
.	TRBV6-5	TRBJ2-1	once	TGTGCCAGCAGTCGGAGTCAGGGTGCCTACAATGAGCAGTTCTTC	CASSRSQGAYNEQFF
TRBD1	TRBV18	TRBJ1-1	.	TGTGCCAGCTCTACAGGGGCGGGGAACACTGAAGCTTTCTTT	CASSTGAGNTEAFF